This T cell receptor (beta chain) was sequenced in a study of Tregs in tolerant kidney transplant recipients. Trimming took off 3 bases at V and 5 bases at J, with 11 bases between the two ends. Germline CDR1 MDHEN, CDR2 SYDVKM. The CDR3 consists of 13 residues. In the case of this clone: The antigen remains unidentified.

Study results and caveats: No direct test of biological reproducibility was done here. Few patients were studied, so findings need validation in larger groups. Expanding Tregs on activated donor B cells appeared to best identify donor-specific TCRbeta clones.

The table came from immunoSEQ multiplex PCR; TCRdb's copy has only in-frame clones and leaves some out. The sample records approximately 260,000 clones, around 82% being singletons. Unstimulated regulatory T cells (CD4+CD25+CD127-), CD4+CD25- non-regulatory cells, CD4 and CD8 cells were FACS-sorted from thawed PBMCs. This sequence was found in a human donor in good health. V and J are TRBV28 and TRBJ2-7; D is perhaps TRBD1 or TRBD2 (5 bases each). The sample comprised CD4+ T cells from blood. CDR3 coding DNA: TGTGCCAGCAGTTTTCGGGGCGTCAACGAGCAGTACTTC. Protein: CASSFRGVNEQYF.